The next 10 T cell receptor beta chains were all read from a single sample in a study of CD8 T cells in Susac syndrome. Reverse transcription used about 0.45 to 1 ug RNA and random hexamers. TCRdb reprocessed the immunoSEQ multiplex PCR reads with MiXCR, giving one entry per CDR3 protein. The data hold roughly 180,000 distinct CDR3 sequences, with around 94% observed a single time. Sample: CD4+ T cells from PBMCs. These receptor sequences come from a human donor with Susac syndrome.

The chain is built from TRBV3-1 and TRBJ2-7; weak D call: TRBD2 (7 bases). CDR1 is LGHDT, CDR2 YNNKEL, per germline (reference sequence). V was cut by 1 base and J by 2 bases, with 12 bases left in between. CDR3 length equals 15 residues. In DNA, the CDR3 is TGTGCCAGCAGCCAAGGCCGGGGGGCCCCCTACGAGCAGTACTTC. It codes for CASSQGRGAPYEQYF.

The rearrangement uses TRBV20-1 and TRBJ2-1, with TRBD2 identical over 7 bases. V trimming: 3 bases; J trimming: 1 base; junction bases outside the gene matches: 6. The CDR3 loop spans 15 amino acids. Germline V gene lookup returns CDR1 DFQATT and CDR2 SNEGSKA (reference sequence). The CDR3 DNA reads as TGCAGTGCTAGCCGATCGCGGGGGTCCTACAATGAGCAGTTCTTC. Translating it yields CSASRSRGSYNEQFF.

The chain combines TRBV29-1 with TRBJ2-2; the match to TRBD1 covers 7 bases. In germline, CDR1 is SQVTM, CDR2 ANQGSEA. The CDR3 runs 12 residues. J lost 3 bases, V lost 7 bases, and 2 bases had no gene match. This CDR3 reads CSAQGYTGELFF. CDR3 DNA: TGCAGCGCACAGGGGTACACCGGGGAGCTGTTTTTT.

The gene calls are TRBV10-3 and TRBJ2-1; a possible D gene is TRBD2 (6 bases). Germline assignment: CDR1 ENHRY and CDR2 SYGVKD. V was trimmed by 2 bases and J by 9 bases, leaving 11 bases between them. This CDR3 region has 13 residues. This CDR3 reads CAISEPGEAEQFF. The CDR3 nucleotides read TGTGCCATCAGTGAGCCCGGGGAGGCTGAGCAGTTCTTC.

The V call is TRBV7-2, the J call TRBJ1-1; 9 bases align to TRBD1. The CDR3 loop spans 14 amino acids. Germline V gene data show CDR1 as SGHTA and CDR2 as FQGNSA. Trimming removed 7 bases from V and 2 bases from J; junction bases left unmatched: 5. The CDR3 DNA follows: TGTGCCAGCACCTGGGGACAGGGAAACACTGAAGCTTTCTTT. Its translation is CASTWGQGNTEAFF.

The chain joins TRBV27 to TRBJ2-2, with no clear D. Trimming removed 4 bases at V and 6 bases at J, with 9 bases between. CDR1 is MNHEY and CDR2 is SMNVEV in the germline V gene (reference sequence). This CDR3 is built from 13 residues. The CDR3 loop is CASSSLLPGELFF. The CDR3 nucleotides read TGTGCCAGCAGTTCCCTACTTCCCGGGGAGCTGTTTTTT.

V and J are TRBV20-1 and TRBJ1-1; 10 positions match TRBD1. The CDR3 loop spans 13 amino acids. Germline CDR1 reads DFQATT; CDR2 reads SNEGSKA (reference sequence). The V segment lost 6 bases and the J segment 4 bases; nucleotides outside the gene matches: 5. CDR3 in amino acids: CSAGGTGVTEAFF. CDR3 coding DNA: TGCAGTGCCGGTGGGACAGGGGTCACTGAAGCTTTCTTT.

The rearrangement links TRBV12-3 or TRBV12-4 to TRBJ1-2, with a weak D call TRBD1 (6 bases). The CDR3 has 16 residues. V was clipped by 4 bases and J by 3 bases, with 18 bases between them. DNA for the CDR3: TGTGCCAGCAGTTCCCCCGGACAGCCCAAAGACTATGGCTACACCTTC. Protein sequence: CASSSPGQPKDYGYTF.

This rearrangement joins TRBV7-9 to TRBJ2-1; no definite D call. Germline V CDR1 and CDR2: SEHNR, FQNEAQ (reference sequence). The CDR3 runs 13 residues. The ends were cut back, 4 bases at V and 9 bases at J, with 13 bases in the middle. The CDR3 coding sequence is TGTGCCAGCAGCTCTTCTCTTAACGGTGAGCAGTTCTTC. Its translation is CASSSSLNGEQFF. Full variable domain (remainder filled in from reference TRBV7-9 and TRBJ2-1): DTGVSQNPRHKITKRGQNVTFRCDPISEHNRLYWYRQTLGQGPEFLTYFQNEAQLEKSRLLSDRFSAERPKGSFSTLEIQRTEQGDSAMYLCASSSSLNGEQFFGPGTRLTVL.

The chain is built from TRBV6-2 or TRBV6-3 and TRBJ1-1; no clear D gene. V was shortened by 2 bases and J by 3 bases, with 13 bases between the two germline ends. The CDR3 runs 15 residues. Germline CDR1 and CDR2: MNHEY and SVGEGT. CDR3 in amino acids: CASSYPPDGYTEAFF. In DNA, the CDR3 is TGTGCCAGCAGTTACCCACCGGACGGATACACTGAAGCTTTCTTT.